This record concerns one T cell receptor (beta chain) sequence. Its antigen is unknown. This entry comes from a study of CXCR3-negative and CXCR3-positive naive CD8 T cells (dated by TCRdb to between 2018 and 2020). The study in broad terms: In total, about 140 million TRB reads were obtained, or roughly 1.5 +/- 0.3 million reads per library. Diversity and physicochemical repertoire analyses were performed on around twelve donors pooled from two independent experiments. For the TRBV-TRBJ cluster analysis, the naive subsets came from a handful of donors, while the memory cells came from 3 donors.

Instrument used: NextSeq 550. The Human TCR Profiling Kit (MiLaboratory) was used to prepare UMI-labeled 5' RACE TRB cDNA libraries. cDNA synthesis used the entire amount of extracted RNA, and PCR amplification then used the entire amount of cDNA produced. Libraries were prepared in parallel with an identical number of PCR cycles. On the study's bioinformatics: With a minimum of two reads required per UMI, MIGEC and MiXCR pulled out about 54,000 +/- 9,700 unique UMI-labeled TRB cDNA molecules from each library. On average, roughly 40,000 +/- 10,000 functional in-frame TRB CDR3 nucleotide clonotypes lacking stop codons were found per library. After downsampling to 5000 UMI-labeled TRB molecules per sample, diversity metrics, including normalized Shannon-Wiener and Chao1, were computed in VDJtools. VDJtools was used to calculate clonotype-size-weighted physicochemical properties of the central five CDR3 residues, namely interaction energy, strength, volume and Kidera factor 4. TCRdb reprocessed the reads, and each CDR3 protein sequence is entered once, without DNA. The V and J calls reflect TCRdb's pipeline rather than the authors' work. The table held for this sample gives more than 7,000 distinct CDR3 sequences. The ten largest clonotypes hold around 1.5% of the sample.

CDR3 length: 13 amino acids, cysteine to phenylalanine. No DNA is recorded. The germline V gene provides CDR1 SNHLY and CDR2 FYNNEI. For every CD8+ T cell subset, 300,000 cells were flow-sorted straight into RLT lysis buffer, and each subset was sorted in triplicate. To exclude memory contaminants, naive CD8+ T cells were stringently defined as CD45RO-CCR7+CD27+CD95-. Using standard density gradient centrifugation, peripheral blood mononuclear cells were isolated from buffy coats. Naive CXCR3-negative and CXCR3-positive CD8+ T cells were flow-sorted on a FACSAria III. An RNeasy Mini Kit was used to extract total RNA from the sorted cells. Results and caveats for the whole study, not just this receptor: Because surface CD5, which has been linked to self-reactivity in mice, was comparable between naive subsets, TCR interaction strength was also inferred from TRB CDR3 physicochemical properties. Similar TRBV-TRBJ usage was shown by naive CXCR3-negative and CXCR3-positive cells from the same donor, whereas distinct patterns were shown by memory cells. Repertoire diversity was comparably high in both naive subsets but much lower in memory CD8+ T cells. Compared with CXCR3-negative naive cells, CXCR3-positive naive cells had TRB CDR3s with higher hydrophobicity (lower Kidera factor 4), lower energy, and higher strength and volume indices. Freshly isolated PBMCs were used for most assays because CXCR3 expression went down partially after cryopreservation.

Sequencing used naive CXCR3- CD8+ T cells from blood. The sample's cell subset or site label, in plain terms: CD45RO-CCR7+CD27+CD95- naive CD8+ T cells lacking CXCR3 (TNR3-). This receptor was identified in a human donor in good health. Some clones in this sample may be carry-over from other donors' samples. This chain is built from TRBV2 and TRBJ2-7. CDR3 sequence: CASSEPILRKQYF.